The TCR beta chain under discussion was sequenced for a study of blood T cell repertoires in COVID-19. Looking at the study overall: Sites in the United States, Italy and Spain provided acute and convalescent COVID-19 samples.

This clone was picked up one time. Original processing methods: Quantification of nucleated cells was approximated via reference gene primer amplification. Assay used: immunoSEQ multiplex PCR; TCRdb lists only in-frame clones, some missing. D and trimming come from the DNA, and the V and J calls and clone size come from that table. The sample has 140,000 to 150,000 clones; nearly 85% are singletons. The TCR comes from a human donor in a cohort sampled during active COVID-19. The material sequenced was peripheral blood.

The DNA for the CDR3 is TGTGCCAGCAGTTTGGACGGGGGAACCGGGGAGCTGTTTTTT. Translating it yields CASSLDGGTGELFF. This chain uses TRBV6-2 or TRBV6-3 with TRBJ2-2, with D perhaps matching TRBD2 (6 bases). This CDR3 is 14 amino acids long. The V end was cut by 4 bases, the J end by 5 bases, with 11 bases between. CDR1 and CDR2 (germline): MNHEY, SVGEGT.